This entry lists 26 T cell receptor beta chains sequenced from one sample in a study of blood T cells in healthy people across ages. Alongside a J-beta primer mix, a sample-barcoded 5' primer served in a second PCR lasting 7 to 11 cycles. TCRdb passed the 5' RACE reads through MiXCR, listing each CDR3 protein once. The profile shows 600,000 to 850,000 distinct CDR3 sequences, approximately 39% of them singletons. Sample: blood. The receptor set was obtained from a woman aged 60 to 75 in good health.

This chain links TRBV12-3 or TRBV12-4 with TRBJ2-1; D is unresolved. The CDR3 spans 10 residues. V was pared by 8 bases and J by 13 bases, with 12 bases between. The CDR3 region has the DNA TGTGCCAGCGGCCTCTCTGATCAGTTCTTC. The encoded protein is CASGLSDQFF.

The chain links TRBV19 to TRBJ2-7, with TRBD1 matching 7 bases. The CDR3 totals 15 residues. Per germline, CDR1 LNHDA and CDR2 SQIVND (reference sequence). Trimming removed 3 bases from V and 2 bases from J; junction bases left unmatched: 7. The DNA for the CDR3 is TGTGCCAGTAGTATGCCGCGACAGGGAGCCTACGAGCAGTACTTC. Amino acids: CASSMPRQGAYEQYF.

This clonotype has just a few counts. The CDR3 loop is CSAVKRGKRTDTQYF. Written as DNA, the CDR3 is TGCAGTGCTGTAAAAAGGGGGAAGCGCACAGATACGCAGTATTTT. V gene TRBV20-1 combines with J gene TRBJ2-3, with a tentative D call TRBD1 (6 bases). CDR1 and CDR2 from the germline V gene are DFQATT and SNEGSKA (reference sequence). The CDR3 sequence is 15 residues long. V was cut by 5 bases and J by 1 base, with 16 bases left in between.

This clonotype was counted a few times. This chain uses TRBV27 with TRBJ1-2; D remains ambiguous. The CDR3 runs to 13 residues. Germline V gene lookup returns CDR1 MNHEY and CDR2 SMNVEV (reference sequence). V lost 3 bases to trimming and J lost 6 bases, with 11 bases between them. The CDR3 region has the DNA TGTGCCAGCAGTTTCCAAGGACCGGATGGCTACACCTTC. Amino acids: CASSFQGPDGYTF.

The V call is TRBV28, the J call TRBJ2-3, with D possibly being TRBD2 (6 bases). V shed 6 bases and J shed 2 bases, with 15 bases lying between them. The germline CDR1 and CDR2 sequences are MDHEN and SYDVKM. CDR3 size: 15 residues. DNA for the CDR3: TGTGCCAGCAGCCTCACTCGGGGGATCACAGATACGCAGTATTTT. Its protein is CASSLTRGITDTQYF.

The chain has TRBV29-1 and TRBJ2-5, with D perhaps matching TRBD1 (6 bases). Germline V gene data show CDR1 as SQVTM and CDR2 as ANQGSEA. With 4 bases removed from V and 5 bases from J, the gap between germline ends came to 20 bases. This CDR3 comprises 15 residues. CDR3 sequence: CSVVRVGGALETQYF. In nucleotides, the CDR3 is TGCAGCGTTGTTAGGGTTGGGGGCGCGTTGGAGACCCAGTACTTC.

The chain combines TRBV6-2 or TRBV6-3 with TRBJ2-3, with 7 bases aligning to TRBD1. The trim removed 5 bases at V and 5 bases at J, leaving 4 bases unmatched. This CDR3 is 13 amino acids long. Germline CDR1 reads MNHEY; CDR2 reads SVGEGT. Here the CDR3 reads CASSIGQVDTQYF. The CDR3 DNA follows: TGTGCCAGCAGTATCGGACAGGTAGATACGCAGTATTTT.

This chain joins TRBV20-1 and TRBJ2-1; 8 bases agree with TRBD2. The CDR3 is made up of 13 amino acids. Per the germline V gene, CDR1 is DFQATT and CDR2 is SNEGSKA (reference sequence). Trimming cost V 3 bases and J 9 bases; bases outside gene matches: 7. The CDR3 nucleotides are TGCAGTGCTAGTTTCGCTAGCGGGTTTGAGCAGTTCTTC. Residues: CSASFASGFEQFF.

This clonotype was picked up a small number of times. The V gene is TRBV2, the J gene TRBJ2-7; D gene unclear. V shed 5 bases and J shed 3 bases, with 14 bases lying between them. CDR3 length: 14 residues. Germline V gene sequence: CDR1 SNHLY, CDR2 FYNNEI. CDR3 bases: TGTGCCAGCAGTACCCCGGCCAGTAACTACGAGCAGTACTTC. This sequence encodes CASSTPASNYEQYF.

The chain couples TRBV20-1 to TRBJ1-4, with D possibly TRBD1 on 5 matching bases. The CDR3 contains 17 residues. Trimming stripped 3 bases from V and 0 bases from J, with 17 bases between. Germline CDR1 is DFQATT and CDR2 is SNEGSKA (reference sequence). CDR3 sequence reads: CSARPKGISTTNEKLFF. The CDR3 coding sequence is TGCAGTGCTAGGCCGAAGGGGATCAGTACAACTAATGAAAAACTGTTTTTT.

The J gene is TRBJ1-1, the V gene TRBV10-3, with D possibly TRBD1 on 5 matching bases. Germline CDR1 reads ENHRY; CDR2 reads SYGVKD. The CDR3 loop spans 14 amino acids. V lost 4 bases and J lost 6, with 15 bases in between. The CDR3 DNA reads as TGTGCCATCAGTGGGGGCCCCGGGAAGGCTGAAGCTTTCTTT. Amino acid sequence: CAISGGPGKAEAFF.

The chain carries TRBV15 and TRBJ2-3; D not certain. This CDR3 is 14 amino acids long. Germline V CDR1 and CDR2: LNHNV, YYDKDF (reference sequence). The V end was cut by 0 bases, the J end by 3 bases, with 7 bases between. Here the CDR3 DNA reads TGTGCCACCAGCAGAGATCCGCAGACAGATACGCAGTATTTT. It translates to CATSRDPQTDTQYF. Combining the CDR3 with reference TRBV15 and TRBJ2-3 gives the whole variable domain DAMVIQNPRYQVTQFGKPVTLSCSQTLNHNVMYWYQQKSSQAPKLLFHYYDKDFNNEADTPDNFQSRRPNTSFCFLDIRSPGLGDTAMYLCATSRDPQTDTQYFGPGTRLTVL.

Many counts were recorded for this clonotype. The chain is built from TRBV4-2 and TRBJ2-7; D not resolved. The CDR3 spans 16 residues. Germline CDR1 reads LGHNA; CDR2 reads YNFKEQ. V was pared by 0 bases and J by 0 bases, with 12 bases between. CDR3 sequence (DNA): TGTGCCAGCAGCCAAGATCAGGCCTCGGGCTCCTACGAGCAGTACTTC. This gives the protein CASSQDQASGSYEQYF.

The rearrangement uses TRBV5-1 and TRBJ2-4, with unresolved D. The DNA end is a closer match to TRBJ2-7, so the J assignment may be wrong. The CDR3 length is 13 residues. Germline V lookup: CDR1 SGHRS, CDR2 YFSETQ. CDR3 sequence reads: CASSSNSAYEQYF. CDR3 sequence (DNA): TGCGCCAGCAGTTCGAACAGTGCCTACGAGCAGTACTTC.

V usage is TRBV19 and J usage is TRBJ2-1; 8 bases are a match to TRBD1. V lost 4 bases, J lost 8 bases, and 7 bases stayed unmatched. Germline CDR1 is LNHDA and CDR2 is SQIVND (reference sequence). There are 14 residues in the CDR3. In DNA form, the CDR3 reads TGTGCCAGTAGTACAGGGGGCCCAGCGTATGAGCAGTTCTTC. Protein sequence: CASSTGGPAYEQFF.

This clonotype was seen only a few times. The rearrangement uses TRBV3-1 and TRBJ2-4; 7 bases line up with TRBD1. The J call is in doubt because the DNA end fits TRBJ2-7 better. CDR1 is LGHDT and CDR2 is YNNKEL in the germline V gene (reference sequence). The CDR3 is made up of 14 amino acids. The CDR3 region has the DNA TGTGCCAGCAGCCAACCGGGACAGTTGGACGAGCAGTACTTC. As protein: CASSQPGQLDEQYF.

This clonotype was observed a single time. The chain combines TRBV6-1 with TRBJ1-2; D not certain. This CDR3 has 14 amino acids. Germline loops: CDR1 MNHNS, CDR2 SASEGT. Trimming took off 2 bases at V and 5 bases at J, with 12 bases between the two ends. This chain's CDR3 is CASSETPNTYGYTF. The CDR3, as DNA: TGTGCCAGCAGTGAAACCCCGAATACATATGGCTACACCTTC.

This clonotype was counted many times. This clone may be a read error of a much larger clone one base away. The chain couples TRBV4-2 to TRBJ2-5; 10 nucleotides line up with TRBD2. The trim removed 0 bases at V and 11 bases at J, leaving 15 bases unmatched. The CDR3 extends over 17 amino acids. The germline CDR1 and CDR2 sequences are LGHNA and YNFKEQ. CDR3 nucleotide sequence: TGTGCCAGCAGCCAAGATCCAGCGGGAGGGCTGGTCCATGAGCAGTACTTC. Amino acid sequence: CASSQDPAGGLVHEQYF.

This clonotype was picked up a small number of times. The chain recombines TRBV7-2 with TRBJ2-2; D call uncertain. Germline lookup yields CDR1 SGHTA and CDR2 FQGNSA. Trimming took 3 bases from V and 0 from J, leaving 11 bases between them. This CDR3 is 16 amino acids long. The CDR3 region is CASSFSRTSNTGELFF. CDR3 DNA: TGTGCCAGCAGCTTTTCGCGTACCTCGAACACCGGGGAGCTGTTTTTT.

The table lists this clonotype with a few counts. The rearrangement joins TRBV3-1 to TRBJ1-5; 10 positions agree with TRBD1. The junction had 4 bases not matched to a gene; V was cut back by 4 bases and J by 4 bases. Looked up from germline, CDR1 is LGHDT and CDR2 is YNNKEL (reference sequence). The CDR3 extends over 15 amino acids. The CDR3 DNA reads TGTGCCAGCAGCCCGGGACAGGGGTGGAATCAGCCCCAGCATTTT. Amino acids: CASSPGQGWNQPQHF.

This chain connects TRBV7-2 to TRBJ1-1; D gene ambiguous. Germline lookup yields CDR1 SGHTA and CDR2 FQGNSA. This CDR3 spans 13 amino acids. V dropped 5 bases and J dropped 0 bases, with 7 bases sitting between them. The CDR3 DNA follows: TGTGCCAGCAGCGCGAACATGAACACTGAAGCTTTCTTT. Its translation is CASSANMNTEAFF.

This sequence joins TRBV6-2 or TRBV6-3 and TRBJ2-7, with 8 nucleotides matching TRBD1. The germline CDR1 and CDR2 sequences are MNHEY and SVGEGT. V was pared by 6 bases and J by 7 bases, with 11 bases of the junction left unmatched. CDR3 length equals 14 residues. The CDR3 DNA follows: TGTGCCAGCAGCACCCAGGGGGCAAGCAATGAGCAGTACTTC. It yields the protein CASSTQGASNEQYF.

CDR3 in amino acids: CASIDRFSGANVLTF. In nucleotides, the CDR3 is TGTGCCAGCATTGACAGGTTTTCTGGGGCCAACGTCCTGACTTTC. The V call is TRBV6-5, the J call TRBJ2-6; possibly TRBD1 for D (6 bases). The CDR3 runs to 15 residues. V was clipped by 7 bases and J by 1 base, with 11 bases between them. In germline, CDR1 is MNHEY, CDR2 SVGAGI.

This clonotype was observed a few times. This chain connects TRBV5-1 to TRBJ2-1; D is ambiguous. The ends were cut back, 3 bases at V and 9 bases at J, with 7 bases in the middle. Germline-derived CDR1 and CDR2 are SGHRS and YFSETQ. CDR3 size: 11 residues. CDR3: CASSSSSEQFF. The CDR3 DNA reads TGCGCCAGCAGCTCGAGTAGTGAGCAGTTCTTC.

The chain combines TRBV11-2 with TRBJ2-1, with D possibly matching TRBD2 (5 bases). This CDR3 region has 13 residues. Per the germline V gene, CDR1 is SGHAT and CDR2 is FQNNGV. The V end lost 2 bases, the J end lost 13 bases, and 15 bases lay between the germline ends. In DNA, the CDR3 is TGTGCCAGCAGCTTACGGGGAAAAGAGACCCAGTTCTTC. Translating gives CASSLRGKETQFF.

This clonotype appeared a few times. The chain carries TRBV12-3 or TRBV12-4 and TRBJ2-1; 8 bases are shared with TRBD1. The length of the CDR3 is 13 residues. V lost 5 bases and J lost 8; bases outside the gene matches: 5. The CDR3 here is CASSHRGADEQFF. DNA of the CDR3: TGTGCCAGCAGTCACAGGGGGGCGGATGAGCAGTTCTTC.